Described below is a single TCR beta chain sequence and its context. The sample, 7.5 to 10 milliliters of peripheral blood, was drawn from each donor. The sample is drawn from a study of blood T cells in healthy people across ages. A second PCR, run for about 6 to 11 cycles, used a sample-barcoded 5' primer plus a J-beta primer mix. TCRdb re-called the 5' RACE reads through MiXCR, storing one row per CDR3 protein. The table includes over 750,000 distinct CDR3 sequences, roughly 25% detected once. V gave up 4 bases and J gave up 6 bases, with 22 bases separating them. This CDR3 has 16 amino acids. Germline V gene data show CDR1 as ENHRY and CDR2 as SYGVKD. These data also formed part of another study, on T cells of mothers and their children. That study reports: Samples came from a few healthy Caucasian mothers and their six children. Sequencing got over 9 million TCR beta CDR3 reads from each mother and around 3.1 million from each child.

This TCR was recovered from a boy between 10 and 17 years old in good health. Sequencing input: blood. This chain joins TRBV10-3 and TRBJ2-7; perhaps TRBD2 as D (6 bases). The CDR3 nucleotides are TGTGCCATCAGTGGAACCTTGGGACTTTTGGGGGGCGAGCAGTACTTC. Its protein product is CAISGTLGLLGGEQYF.